The rows below give T cell receptor beta chains drawn from one sample of a study of radiotherapy plus CTLA-4 blockade in lung cancer. Profiled with immunoSEQ multiplex PCR; TCRdb holds only in-frame clones, not every one. The sample gives 25,000 to 35,000 clones, approximately 78% of which show up once; 6.5% to 9% is in the top ten. Source: peripheral blood, taken from a patient treated with radiotherapy plus ipilimumab. The receptors were gathered from a human donor with non-small cell lung cancer who had stable disease on radiotherapy plus ipilimumab. Both conserved end residues are part of each CDR3. A D gene is named only where the DNA matches it firmly. Where a row states a size, it is once, few, many or the class of an expanded clone; other rows omit it.

j_gene,v_gene,d_gene,abundance,CDR3aa,CDR3nt
TRBJ1-4,TRBV28,TRBD1,-,CASRWDRVGEKLFF,TGTGCCAGCAGGTGGGACAGGGTCGGAGAAAAACTGTTTTTT
TRBJ1-1,TRBV19,-,-,CASSIDAPMNTEAFF,TGTGCCAGTAGTATAGATGCGCCCATGAACACTGAAGCTTTCTTT
TRBJ2-5,TRBV7-9,-,-,CASSSGEETQYF,TGTGCCAGCAGCTCAGGGGAAGAGACCCAGTACTTC
TRBJ1-2,TRBV5-1,-,once,CASSEDGNYGYTF,TGCGCCAGCAGTGAGGACGGAAACTATGGCTACACCTTC
TRBJ1-6,TRBV5-6,TRBD1,-,CASSPGGPTGLGPLHF,TGTGCCAGCAGCCCAGGGGGCCCGACCGGGTTGGGGCCCCTCCACTTT
TRBJ1-1,TRBV10-3,-,-,CAISEAGRATEAFF,TGTGCCATCAGTGAGGCGGGGCGCGCCACTGAAGCTTTCTTT
TRBJ2-5,TRBV5-1,TRBD1,few,CASSIRGQETQYF,TGCGCCAGCAGTATCAGGGGGCAAGAGACCCAGTACTTC
TRBJ1-6,TRBV11-2,-,-,CASSLDLGLSYNSPLHF,TGTGCCAGCAGCTTAGATTTGGGCCTCTCCTATAATTCACCCCTCCACTTT
TRBJ2-4,TRBV14,-,-,CASSPSGTLAKNIQYF,TGTGCCAGCAGCCCATCCGGGACACTAGCCAAAAACATTCAGTACTTC
TRBJ1-1,TRBV27,-,-,CASSLKPQGFTEAFF,TGTGCCAGCAGTTTAAAGCCCCAAGGTTTCACTGAAGCTTTCTTT
TRBJ1-3,TRBV7-6,TRBD1,-,CASSWDSLSGNTIYF,TGTGCCAGCAGCTGGGACAGCCTCTCTGGAAACACCATATATTTT
TRBJ1-1,TRBV19,-,-,CASSTSGTSNTEAFF,TGTGCCAGTAGTACCTCCGGGACCTCGAACACTGAAGCTTTCTTT
TRBJ2-2,TRBV5-1,TRBD1,-,CASSSRQGTATGELFF,TGCGCCAGCAGCTCGCGACAGGGGACGGCCACCGGGGAGCTGTTTTTT
TRBJ2-2,TRBV9,-,-,CASSVGLGYTGELFF,TGTGCCAGCAGCGTAGGGCTCGGATACACCGGGGAGCTGTTTTTT
TRBJ1-1,TRBV28,-,-,CASSREQNTEAFF,TGTGCCAGCAGTAGGGAACAGAACACTGAAGCTTTCTTT
TRBJ1-3,TRBV6-1,-,-,CASSSRDGGNTIYF,TGTGCCAGCAGTTCTCGGGACGGCGGAAACACCATATATTTT
TRBJ1-2,TRBV10-3,-,-,CAAGSGWVRGYTF,TGTGCCGCCGGGTCAGGGTGGGTAAGGGGCTACACCTTC
TRBJ1-5,TRBV5-1,TRBD1,-,CASSLSGTVSLSAGRSSQPQHF,TGCGCCAGCAGCCTTTCCGGGACAGTATCACTATCTGCGGGTCGGTCAAGTCAGCCCCAGCATTTT
TRBJ1-2,TRBV6-1,-,few,CASSTTGFYTF,TGTGCCAGCAGTACAACAGGGTTCTACACCTTC
TRBJ1-6,TRBV27,TRBD1,-,CASTADREVSPLHF,TGTGCCAGCACTGCCGACAGGGAAGTCTCACCCCTCCACTTT
TRBJ2-5,TRBV28,-,-,CASSLYQEGETQYF,TGTGCCAGCAGTTTATACCAGGAGGGGGAGACCCAGTACTTC
TRBJ1-2,TRBV7-8,-,-,CASSLVPGHPNYGYTF,TGTGCCAGCAGCTTAGTACCGGGACACCCTAACTATGGCTACACCTTC
TRBJ1-2,TRBV4-2,-,once,CASSQAPQWDHYGYTF,TGTGCCAGCAGCCAAGCCCCACAGTGGGACCACTATGGCTACACCTTC
TRBJ1-3,TRBV6-5,-,-,CASSRGIRNTIYF,TGTGCCAGCAGCCGGGGGATCCGAAACACCATATATTTT
TRBJ1-2,TRBV5-3,TRBD1,once,CARSLGRDRGDYGYTF,TGTGCCAGAAGCTTGGGTCGGGACAGGGGGGACTATGGCTACACCTTC
TRBJ2-1,TRBV10-3,TRBD2,-,CAISGGTSGGSYNEQFF,TGTGCCATCAGTGGGGGGACTAGCGGGGGCTCCTACAATGAGCAGTTCTTC
TRBJ2-2,TRBV11-3,-,-,CASSLGPYTGELFF,TGTGCCAGCAGCTTGGGACCCTACACCGGGGAGCTGTTTTTT
TRBJ1-5,TRBV27,-,-,CASSLQGLNQPQHF,TGTGCCAGCAGCTTACAGGGCCTCAATCAGCCCCAGCATTTT
TRBJ1-6,TRBV7-6,-,-,CASSSVLLSPLHF,TGTGCCAGCAGCTCTGTCCTACTTTCACCCCTCCACTTT
TRBJ1-5,TRBV28,-,-,CASSPLGQPQHF,TGTGCCAGCAGTCCCTTGGGGCAGCCCCAGCATTTT
TRBJ1-1,TRBV28,-,few,CASSLAGGLTEAFF,TGTGCCAGCAGTTTGGCTGGGGGGCTCACTGAAGCTTTCTTT
TRBJ1-2,TRBV4-1,-,-,CASSQGWTVNYGYTF,TGCGCCAGCAGCCAGGGTTGGACGGTAAACTATGGCTACACCTTC
TRBJ2-2,TRBV2,-,-,CASTLVGGELFF,TGTGCCAGCACCTTGGTTGGCGGGGAGCTGTTTTTT
TRBJ1-1,TRBV18,-,-,CASSPEFPRVQAFF,TGTGCCAGCTCACCAGAATTTCCCCGAGTGCAAGCTTTCTTT
TRBJ2-7,TRBV5-4,TRBD2,-,CASRSSGGTYEQYF,TGTGCCAGCAGATCTAGCGGGGGGACCTACGAGCAGTACTTC
TRBJ2-3,TRBV15,-,-,CATSKVDFITDTQYF,TGTGCCACCAGCAAAGTTGACTTCATTACAGATACGCAGTATTTT
TRBJ1-6,TRBV28,TRBD1,-,CASSSTGDVSPLHF,TGTGCCAGCAGTTCGACAGGGGACGTTTCACCCCTCCACTTT